These T cell receptor beta chains were read from a single sample in a study of blood T cell dynamics during melanoma immunotherapy. Sequenced by immunoSEQ multiplex PCR; TCRdb stores in-frame clones only, minus some. This sample yields about 9,700 clones, of which around 83% are seen a single time; approximately 9.8% belongs to the top ten. The source was blood, collected from a patient treated with checkpoint blockade. These receptors were obtained from a human donor with melanoma. Both conserved end residues are trimmed from each CDR3.

j_call v_call cdr3_length cdr3_aa
TRBJ2-1 TRBV5-4 10 ASSPTGDEQF
TRBJ1-4 TRBV7-2 12 ASGPGSLNEKLF
TRBJ1-2 TRBV7-9 14 ASSPSGGATKWGYT
TRBJ2-7 TRBV19 12 ASSILPGSYEQY
TRBJ2-2 TRBV7-2 13 ASSLWTGNTGELF
TRBJ2-6 TRBV10-3 10 AIQSGANVLT
TRBJ2-7 TRBV2 12 ASSVNINSYEQY
TRBJ2-1 TRBV7-8 12 ASSWDYTYNEQF
TRBJ2-1 TRBV5-6 14 ASSPGAGTWTNEQF
TRBJ2-1 TRBV7-9 12 ASSPWPGSNEQF
TRBJ1-4 TRBV5-1 13 ASSAGGTPNEKLF
TRBJ1-2 TRBV5-1 12 ASSLQGEEYGYT